The rows below give T cell receptor beta chains drawn from one sample of a study of T cell clusters in autoimmune cytopenias. TCRdb re-called the multiplex PCR reads, yielding one record per CDR3 amino acid sequence without DNA. The clone table shows around 2,600 distinct CDR3 sequences, with the ten largest holding roughly a tenth. The sample taken for sequencing was peripheral blood. The receptors here all came from a human donor with an autoimmune cytopenia or autoimmune hepatitis (not recorded which). Each CDR3 is given with its conserved first and last residue. The listing skips clone size in some rows; elsewhere it reads once, few, many or a size class.

j_gene | abundance | v_gene | CDR3aa
TRBJ2-7 | medium-sized | TRBV7-6 | CASSLASAGQGAYEQYF
TRBJ1-1 | medium-sized | TRBV5-1 | CASSFLQGRGTEAFF
TRBJ1-2 | . | TRBV7-2 | CASRPTGAYGYTF
TRBJ2-1 | medium-sized | TRBV6-2/TRBV6-3 | CASSPLAGAYNEQFF
TRBJ2-3 | medium-sized | TRBV6-6 | CASSYKRGSTDTQYF
TRBJ1-2 | medium-sized | TRBV7-6 | CASSSGQGAPGYGYTF
TRBJ1-2 | medium-sized | TRBV5-6 | CASSRVQGDGYTF
TRBJ2-3 | medium-sized | TRBV20-1 | CSARDSGGADTQYF
TRBJ1-1 | . | TRBV15 | CATRGDRGREAFF
TRBJ2-3 | . | TRBV2 | CASSPRGGAADTQYF
TRBJ2-1 | medium-sized | TRBV24-1 | CATQGGDRGYNEQFF
TRBJ2-1 | medium-sized | TRBV19 | CASRNPGQEQFF
TRBJ1-6 | medium-sized | TRBV12-3/TRBV12-4 | CASNLQGKGSPLHF
TRBJ2-5 | . | TRBV28 | CATSTGPRTETQYF
TRBJ1-1 | medium-sized | TRBV10-2 | CASSEPSLMRAFF
TRBJ1-1 | . | TRBV4-3 | CASSQVRGADTEAFF
TRBJ1-1 | medium-sized | TRBV10-3 | CAISESGREREAFF
TRBJ2-5 | medium-sized | TRBV20-1 | CSAREHAGRETQYF
TRBJ2-7 | . | TRBV5-1 | CASMITPGADEQYF
TRBJ2-1 | medium-sized | TRBV19 | CASSMGSWDNEQFF
TRBJ1-2 | . | TRBV28 | CASREGDGYTF
TRBJ1-4 | . | TRBV5-1 | CASSAAGVREKLFF
TRBJ1-6 | medium-sized | TRBV10-3 | CATRGQGDYNSPLHF
TRBJ2-7 | medium-sized | TRBV10-3 | CAISEQKDYEQYF
TRBJ2-7 | . | TRBV4-1 | CASSQDPGYYEQYF
TRBJ1-2 | medium-sized | TRBV7-9 | CASSFQGVGYGYTF
TRBJ2-2 | medium-sized | TRBV12-3/TRBV12-4 | CASSKGQGAIGELFF
TRBJ1-5 | . | TRBV20-1 | CSARENRGYNQPQHF
TRBJ2-7 | medium-sized | TRBV5-6 | CASRSRSGGIYEQYF
TRBJ2-6 | . | TRBV28 | CASSLMGFGGRGANVLTF
TRBJ2-1 | medium-sized | TRBV6-1 | CASSLGLGIDNEQFF
TRBJ2-5 | medium-sized | TRBV5-6 | CASSWTGPQETQYF
TRBJ1-2 | medium-sized | TRBV12-3/TRBV12-4 | CASSPGASNYGYTF
TRBJ2-2 | medium-sized | TRBV12-3/TRBV12-4 | CASRRWDTGELFF
TRBJ2-1 | medium-sized | TRBV7-6 | CASSYSSGLASNEQFF
TRBJ2-5 | . | TRBV27 | CASSPIGLAGGGGQETQYF
TRBJ2-7 | medium-sized | TRBV14 | CASSQLTTYEQYF
TRBJ1-4 | medium-sized | TRBV6-2/TRBV6-3 | CASSYSRGTNEKLFF
TRBJ2-2 | . | TRBV11-2 | CASSHQGLAGSGELFF
TRBJ2-2 | medium-sized | TRBV6-6 | CASSYSTGMITGELFF
TRBJ2-7 | medium-sized | TRBV24-1 | CATSSRDSYEQYF
TRBJ2-7 | medium-sized | TRBV27 | CASSRAGEQYF
TRBJ1-2 | medium-sized | TRBV6-5 | CASSNRQGALGYGYTF
TRBJ1-3 | medium-sized | TRBV29-1 | CSVDGTGSGNTIYF
TRBJ2-1 | . | TRBV4-3 | CTSSQAHLTDNEQFF
TRBJ2-3 | medium-sized | TRBV5-1 | CASSPRLAGVTDTQYF
TRBJ1-4 | medium-sized | TRBV18 | CASSPRGMQGGEKLFF
TRBJ2-1 | medium-sized | TRBV6-2/TRBV6-3 | CASRFGLAGGEQFF
TRBJ1-1 | medium-sized | TRBV20-1 | CSAREYSNTEAFF
TRBJ1-2 | . | TRBV7-9 | CASSQPGDGTNYGYTF
TRBJ1-2 | medium-sized | TRBV27 | CASSPTGIYGYTF
TRBJ2-2 | medium-sized | TRBV5-5 | CASSPLVPENTGELFF
TRBJ2-1 | medium-sized | TRBV20-1 | CSAPGGQGVNEQFF
TRBJ2-1 | . | TRBV20-1 | CSASGGAVEQFF
TRBJ1-1 | medium-sized | TRBV12-3/TRBV12-4 | CASSLTSGGTEAFF
TRBJ2-2 | medium-sized | TRBV6-1 | CASKGGGSNTGELFF
TRBJ2-3 | . | TRBV4-2 | CASSQETVTQYF
TRBJ1-2 | medium-sized | TRBV5-1 | CASSLQALESDGYTF
TRBJ1-2 | . | TRBV4-3 | CASSQEGTGLGGYTF
TRBJ2-1 | medium-sized | TRBV19 | CASSIGTYNEQFF